Presented here are 15 T cell receptor beta chains from one specimen sequenced in a study of blood T cell repertoires in COVID-19. Libraries were prepared by immunoSEQ multiplex PCR; TCRdb keeps only in-frame clonotypes and omits some of them. The sample lists roughly 250,000 clones, approximately 80% occurring once. The sequenced material came from peripheral blood. The receptors come from a woman aged 50 to 60 with acute or convalescent COVID-19.

The rearrangement links TRBV4-3 to TRBJ2-1; the D is unclear. Germline assignment: CDR1 LGHNA and CDR2 YSLEER. V gave up 0 bases and J gave up 5 bases, with 14 bases separating them. This CDR3 has 16 amino acids. The CDR3 DNA sequence: TGCGCCAGCAGCCAAGAATTACTCATACTCAACAATGAGCAGTTCTTC. Translation: CASSQELLILNNEQFF.

The chain combines TRBV19 with TRBJ2-7, with a tentative D call TRBD2 (5 bases). The CDR3 consists of 14 residues. CDR1 is LNHDA and CDR2 is SQIVND in the germline V gene (reference sequence). V lost 3 bases to trimming and J lost 6 bases, with 15 bases between them. The chain's CDR3 is CASSITRTVGEQYF. DNA for the CDR3: TGTGCCAGTAGTATCACTAGAACGGTCGGCGAGCAGTACTTC.

The chain recombines TRBV3-1 (or the pseudogene TRBV3-2) with TRBJ2-1; D is undetermined. This CDR3 has 12 residues. Trimming removed 1 base from V and 5 bases from J, with 3 bases in between. From germline, CDR1 is LGHDT and CDR2 YNNKEL (reference sequence). The DNA of the CDR3 is TGTGCCAGCAGCCAAGTTAACAATGAGCAGTTCTTC. Its protein product is CASSQVNNEQFF.

This clone showed up just a few times. J is TRBJ2-7 and V is TRBV7-6; 8 bases fit TRBD1. Germline V lookup: CDR1 SGHVS, CDR2 FNYEAQ. The V and J ends lost 11 bases and 5 bases, in that order; junction bases with no gene match: 8. This CDR3 is built from 12 residues. CDR3 residues: CADRTGSHEQYF. CDR3 sequence (DNA): TGTGCCGACCGGACAGGGTCACACGAGCAGTACTTC.

This chain connects TRBV7-2 to TRBJ2-1, with TRBD2 identical over 7 bases. The CDR3 contains 15 residues. V lost 4 bases, J lost 10 bases, and 13 bases stayed unmatched. Germline V gives CDR1 SGHTA, CDR2 FQGNSA. CDR3 in DNA: TGTGCCAGCAGCTCCCGAGGACCGACTAGCTCCGAGCAGTTCTTC. It codes for CASSSRGPTSSEQFF. Full variable domain (rest looked up from reference TRBV7-2 and TRBJ2-1): GAGVSQSPSNKVTEKGKDVELRCDPISGHTALYWYRQSLGQGLEFLIYFQGNSAPDKSGLPSDRFSAERTGGSVSTLTIQRTQQEDSAVYLCASSSRGPTSSEQFFGPGTRLTVL.

CDR3 coding DNA: TGCGCCAGCAGTGAGTGGCCTAGCTCCTACGAGCAGTACTTC. Translated: CASSEWPSSYEQYF. The genes are TRBV10-1 and TRBJ2-7; no clear D. The CDR3 sequence is 14 residues long. Trimming removed 1 base from V and 0 bases from J, with 7 bases in between. The germline V gene has CDR1 WNHNN and CDR2 SYGVQD (reference sequence).

The chain employs TRBV11-2 and TRBJ2-7; a weak D match, TRBD2 (5 bases). This CDR3 has 13 amino acids. Deletions cut 1 base from V and 5 bases from J, with 9 bases between. The germline V gene has CDR1 SGHAT and CDR2 FQNNGV. The CDR3 region is CASSLAVGNEQYF. CDR3 sequence (DNA): TGTGCCAGCAGCTTAGCAGTCGGGAACGAGCAGTACTTC.

The chain uses TRBV7-2 and TRBJ1-2; no clear D gene. Germline lookup yields CDR1 SGHTA and CDR2 FQGNSA. The CDR3 contains 13 residues. Trimming stripped 1 base from V and 2 bases from J, with 5 bases between. The CDR3 spells CASSLDGNYGYTF. CDR3 DNA: TGTGCCAGCAGCTTAGACGGGAACTATGGCTACACCTTC.

The V gene is TRBV6-5, the J gene TRBJ1-2; 12 bases agree with TRBD1. The CDR3 length is 15 residues. The V and J ends lost 7 bases and 8 bases, in that order; junction bases with no gene match: 11. Germline assignment: CDR1 MNHEY and CDR2 SVGAGI. This CDR3 is CASKSGQGALVGYTF. Here the CDR3 DNA reads TGTGCCAGCAAATCGGGACAGGGGGCCCTCGTGGGCTACACCTTC.

This chain links TRBV6-2 or TRBV6-3 with TRBJ1-1, with D perhaps matching TRBD1 (6 bases). The V end lost 2 bases, the J end lost 3 bases, and 19 bases lay between the germline ends. The CDR3 extends over 17 amino acids. The germline V gene encodes CDR1 MNHEY and CDR2 SVGEGT. The CDR3 region has the DNA TGTGCCAGCAGTTACCTAGGGGGGGAACGACTATACACTGAAGCTTTCTTT. Protein product: CASSYLGGERLYTEAFF.

V and J are TRBV4-2 and TRBJ2-2; 11 bases fit TRBD2. From germline, CDR1 is LGHNA and CDR2 YNFKEQ. The J segment lost 1 base and the V segment lost 2 bases, leaving 3 bases of the junction unmatched. The CDR3 runs 17 residues. CDR3 coding DNA: TGTGCCAGCAGCCAACCGACTAGCGGGGAGAACACCGGGGAGCTGTTTTTT. Its translation: CASSQPTSGENTGELFF.

This clone was recorded a few times. This chain connects TRBV18 to TRBJ1-1; the D gene is possibly TRBD1 (5 bases). The CDR3 length is 15 residues. Trimming pared 0 bases from V and 3 bases from J, leaving 11 bases between. From germline, CDR1 is KGHSH and CDR2 LQKENI. The CDR3 coding sequence is TGTGCCAGCTCACCACCCTCGGGCAGGGACACTGAAGCTTTCTTT. It encodes CASSPPSGRDTEAFF. Full variable domain (rest looked up from reference TRBV18 and TRBJ1-1): NAGVMQNPRHLVRRRGQEARLRCSPMKGHSHVYWYRQLPEEGLKFMVYLQKENIIDESGMPKERFSAEFPKEGPSILRIQQVVRGDSAAYFCASSPPSGRDTEAFFGQGTRLTVV.

This clone was recorded a few times. The J gene is TRBJ2-7, the V gene TRBV5-6, with D tentatively TRBD1 (5 bases). This CDR3 contains 13 residues. Germline V gene data show CDR1 as SGHDT and CDR2 as YYEEEE. Trimming removed 0 bases from V and 1 base from J, with 5 bases in between. CDR3 residues: CASSLGQSYEQYF. In nucleotides, the CDR3 is TGTGCCAGCAGCTTGGGACAGTCCTACGAGCAGTACTTC.

This clone has more than one count but fewer than ten. The chain couples TRBV7-2 to TRBJ2-1; D possibly corresponds to TRBD1 (6 bases). V lost 6 bases to trimming and J lost 4 bases, with 16 bases between them. Looked up from germline, CDR1 is SGHTA and CDR2 is FQGNSA. The CDR3 sequence is 15 residues long. In DNA form, the CDR3 reads TGTGCCAGCAGACGCCCAGGACAGACGTACAATGAGCAGTTCTTC. Translating gives CASRRPGQTYNEQFF.

The chain recombines TRBV5-5 with TRBJ2-7; D gene uncertain. The CDR3 contains 13 residues. The V end lost 2 bases, the J end lost 2 bases, and 8 bases lay between the germline ends. Per the germline V gene, CDR1 is SGHKS and CDR2 is YYEKEE (reference sequence). For the CDR3, the DNA is TGTGCCAGCAGCTTCTCAGTGACCTACGAGCAGTACTTC. Its translation is CASSFSVTYEQYF.